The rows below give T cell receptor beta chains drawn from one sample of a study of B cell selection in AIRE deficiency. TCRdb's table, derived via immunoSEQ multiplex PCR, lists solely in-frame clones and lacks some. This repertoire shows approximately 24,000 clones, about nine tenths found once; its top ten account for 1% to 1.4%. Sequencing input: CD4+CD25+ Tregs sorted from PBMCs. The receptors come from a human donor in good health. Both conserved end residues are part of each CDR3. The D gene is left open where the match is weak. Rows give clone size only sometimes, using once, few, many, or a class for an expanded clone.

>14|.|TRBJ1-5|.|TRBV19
CASRTGSLNQPQHF
TGTGCCAGCAGAACCGGGAGCCTTAATCAGCCCCAGCATTTT
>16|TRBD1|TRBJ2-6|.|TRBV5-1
CASSGDRGSGANVLTF
TGCGCCAGCAGCGGGGACAGGGGATCTGGGGCCAACGTCCTGACTTTC
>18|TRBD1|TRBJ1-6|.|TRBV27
CASSLRTGGPNWYSPLHF
TGTGCCAGCAGTTTACGGACAGGGGGCCCGAACTGGTATTCACCCCTCCACTTT
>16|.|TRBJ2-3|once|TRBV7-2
CASSLGGYRAADTQYF
TGTGCCAGCAGCTTAGGGGGGTACAGGGCGGCAGATACGCAGTATTTT
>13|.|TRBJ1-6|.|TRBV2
CASIRGNNSPLHF
TGTGCCAGCATCAGGGGAAATAATTCACCCCTCCACTTT
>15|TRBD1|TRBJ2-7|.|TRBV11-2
CASSLVGQGRYEQYF
TGTGCCAGCAGCTTAGTTGGACAGGGGAGGTACGAGCAGTACTTC
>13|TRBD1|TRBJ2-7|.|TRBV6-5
CASTRGGVHEQYF
TGTGCCAGCACCCGAGGGGGCGTCCACGAGCAGTACTTC
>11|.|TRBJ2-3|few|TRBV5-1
CASSSTDTQYF
TGCGCCAGCAGCTCCACAGATACGCAGTATTTT
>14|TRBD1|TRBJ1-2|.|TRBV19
CASRPSTGLYGYTF
TGTGCCAGTAGGCCCTCGACAGGGCTCTATGGCTACACCTTC
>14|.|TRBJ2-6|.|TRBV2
CASRDSSGANVLTF
TGTGCCAGCAGGGACAGCTCTGGGGCCAACGTCCTGACTTTC
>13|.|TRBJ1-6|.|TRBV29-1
CSVAQGWNSPLHF
TGCAGCGTTGCCCAGGGTTGGAATTCACCCCTCCACTTT
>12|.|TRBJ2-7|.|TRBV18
CASSPRGHEQYF
TGTGCCAGCTCACCACGAGGCCACGAGCAGTACTTC
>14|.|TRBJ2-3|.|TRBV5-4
CASSRGTARDTQYF
TGTGCCAGCAGCCGGGGGACTGCCCGAGATACGCAGTATTTT
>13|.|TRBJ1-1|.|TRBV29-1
CSGDRIANTEAFF
TGCAGCGGAGACAGGATTGCTAACACTGAAGCTTTCTTT
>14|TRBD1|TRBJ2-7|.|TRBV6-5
CASSYRDRSYEQYF
TGTGCCAGCAGTTACCGGGACAGGTCCTACGAGCAGTACTTC
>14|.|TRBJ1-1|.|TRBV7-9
CASRPLVGGTEAFF
TGTGCCAGCAGACCCCTTGTGGGTGGGACTGAAGCTTTCTTT
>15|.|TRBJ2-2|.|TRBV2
CASSESPPRTGELFF
TGTGCCAGCAGTGAATCCCCCCCCAGGACCGGGGAGCTGTTTTTT
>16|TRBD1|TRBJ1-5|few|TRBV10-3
CAIRRRQGARVQPQHF
TGTGCCATCAGGCGGAGACAGGGGGCTCGGGTTCAGCCCCAGCATTTT
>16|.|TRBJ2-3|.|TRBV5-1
CASSLEGRGGTDTQYF
TGCGCCAGCAGCTTGGAGGGTAGAGGGGGCACAGATACGCAGTATTTT
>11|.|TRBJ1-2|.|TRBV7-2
CASSLNYGYTF
TGTGCCAGCAGTTTGAACTATGGCTACACCTTC
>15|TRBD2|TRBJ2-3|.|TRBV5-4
CASSASGGALDTQYF
TGTGCCAGCAGCGCTAGCGGGGGGGCCTTAGATACGCAGTATTTT
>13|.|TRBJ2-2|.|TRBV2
CASSGTKLGELFF
TGTGCCAGCAGTGGGACTAAATTGGGGGAGCTGTTTTTT
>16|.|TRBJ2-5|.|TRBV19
CASSIGGRASQETQYF
TGTGCCAGTAGTATCGGAGGGCGGGCGAGCCAAGAGACCCAGTACTTC
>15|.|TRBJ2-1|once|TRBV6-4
CASSVWGGAANEQFF
TGTGCCAGCAGTGTCTGGGGGGGGGCCGCTAATGAGCAGTTCTTC
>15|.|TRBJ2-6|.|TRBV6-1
CASRRDSSGANVLTF
TGTGCCAGCAGACGTGACAGCTCTGGGGCCAACGTCCTGACTTTC
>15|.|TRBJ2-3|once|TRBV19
CASSQDGPSTDTQYF
TGTGCCAGTAGCCAGGACGGACCTAGCACAGATACGCAGTATTTT
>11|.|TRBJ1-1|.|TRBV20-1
CSAPQHTEAFF
TGCAGTGCTCCGCAGCACACTGAAGCTTTCTTT
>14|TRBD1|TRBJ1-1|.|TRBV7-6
CASSLRDRGTEAFF
TGTGCCAGCAGCTTAAGGGACAGAGGCACTGAAGCTTTCTTT
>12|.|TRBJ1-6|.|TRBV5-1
CASSLGFSPLHF
TGCGCCAGCAGCTTGGGGTTTTCACCCCTCCACTTT
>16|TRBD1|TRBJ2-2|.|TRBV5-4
CASSSRTGGNTGELFF
TGTGCCAGCAGCTCCCGGACAGGTGGAAACACCGGGGAGCTGTTTTTT
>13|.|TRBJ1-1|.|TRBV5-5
CASSLVKNTEAFF
TGTGCCAGCAGCTTGGTGAAGAACACTGAAGCTTTCTTT
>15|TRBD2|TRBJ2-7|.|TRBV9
CASSATSGGTYEQYF
TGTGCCAGCAGCGCTACTAGCGGGGGTACCTACGAGCAGTACTTC
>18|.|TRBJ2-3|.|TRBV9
CASSPPPGRRTGADTQYF
TGTGCCAGCAGCCCTCCCCCAGGACGGCGAACTGGGGCAGATACGCAGTATTTT
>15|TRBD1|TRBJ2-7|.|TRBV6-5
CASSGDRFSSYEQYF
TGTGCCAGCAGTGGGGACAGGTTCAGCTCCTACGAGCAGTACTTC
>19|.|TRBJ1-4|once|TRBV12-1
CASTGTGVPVSATNEKLFF
TGTGCCAGCACCGGGACAGGCGTTCCTGTAAGCGCAACTAATGAAAAACTGTTTTTT
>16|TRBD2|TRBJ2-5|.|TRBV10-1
CASSEAGSSGKETQYF
TGCGCCAGCAGTGAGGCGGGTTCTAGCGGAAAAGAGACCCAGTACTTC
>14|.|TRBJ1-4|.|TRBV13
CASSLFQVNEKLFF
TGTGCCAGCAGCTTGTTCCAGGTTAATGAAAAACTGTTTTTT
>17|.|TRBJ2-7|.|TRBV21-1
CASSLGPSPTCSYEQYF
TGTGCCAGCAGCCTCGGGCCCTCTCCCACCTGCAGCTACGAGCAGTACTTC
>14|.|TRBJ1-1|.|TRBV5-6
CASSSRTLITEAFF
TGTGCCAGCAGTTCTCGGACTCTAATCACTGAAGCTTTCTTT
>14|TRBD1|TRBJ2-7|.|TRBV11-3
CASSAGQGAYEQYF
TGTGCCAGCAGCGCGGGACAGGGAGCCTACGAGCAGTACTTC